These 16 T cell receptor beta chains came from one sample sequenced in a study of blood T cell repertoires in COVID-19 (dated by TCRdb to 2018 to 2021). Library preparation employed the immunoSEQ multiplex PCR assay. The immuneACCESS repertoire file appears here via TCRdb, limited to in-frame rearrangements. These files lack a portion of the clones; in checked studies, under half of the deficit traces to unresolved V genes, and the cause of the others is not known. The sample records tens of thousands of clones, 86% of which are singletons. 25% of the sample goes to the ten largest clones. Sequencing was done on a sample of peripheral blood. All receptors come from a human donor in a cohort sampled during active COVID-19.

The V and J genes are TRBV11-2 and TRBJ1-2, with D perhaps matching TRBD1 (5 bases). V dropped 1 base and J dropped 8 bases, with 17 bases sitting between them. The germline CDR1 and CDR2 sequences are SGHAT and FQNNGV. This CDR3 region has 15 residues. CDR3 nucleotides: TGTGCCAGCAGCTTAGCTCCCGGGGACTATCTCGGCTACACCTTC. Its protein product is CASSLAPGDYLGYTF.

CDR3 amino acids: CASSPPNPGGRTEAFF. CDR3 nucleotide sequence: TGTGCCAGCTCACCACCGAATCCAGGGGGGAGAACTGAAGCTTTCTTT. The V call is TRBV18, the J call TRBJ1-1; 7 nucleotides align to TRBD1. V gave up 0 bases and J gave up 5 bases; unmatched junction bases: 9. Germline loops: CDR1 KGHSH, CDR2 LQKENI. This CDR3 has 16 residues.

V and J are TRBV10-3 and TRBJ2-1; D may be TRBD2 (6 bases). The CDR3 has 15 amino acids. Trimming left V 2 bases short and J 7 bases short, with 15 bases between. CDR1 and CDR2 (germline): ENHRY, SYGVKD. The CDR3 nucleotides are TGTGCCATCAGTGAGGGGGGAGGTTTGTCTAATGAGCAGTTCTTC. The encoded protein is CAISEGGGLSNEQFF.

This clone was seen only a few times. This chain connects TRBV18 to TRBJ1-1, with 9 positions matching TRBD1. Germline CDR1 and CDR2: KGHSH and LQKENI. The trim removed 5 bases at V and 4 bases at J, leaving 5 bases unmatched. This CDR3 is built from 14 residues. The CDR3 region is CASSSGQGVTEAFF. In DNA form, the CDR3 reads TGTGCCAGCTCATCGGGACAGGGTGTCACTGAAGCTTTCTTT.

CDR3 sequence (DNA): TGTGCCAGTAGTATAAGGTCTAGCGGGAGTGATGAGCAGTTCTTC. It specifies CASSIRSSGSDEQFF. V usage is TRBV19 and J usage is TRBJ2-1, with 10 nucleotides matching TRBD2. The V segment lost 2 bases and the J segment 8 bases; nucleotides outside the gene matches: 6. CDR1 is LNHDA, CDR2 SQIVND, per germline (reference sequence). The CDR3 loop spans 15 amino acids.

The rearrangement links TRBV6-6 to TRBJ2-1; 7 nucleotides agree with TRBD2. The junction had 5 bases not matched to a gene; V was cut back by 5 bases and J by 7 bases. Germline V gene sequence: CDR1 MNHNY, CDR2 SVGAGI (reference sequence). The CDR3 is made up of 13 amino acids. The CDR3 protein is CASSPREGNEQFF. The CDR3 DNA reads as TGTGCCAGCAGTCCTAGGGAGGGTAATGAGCAGTTCTTC.

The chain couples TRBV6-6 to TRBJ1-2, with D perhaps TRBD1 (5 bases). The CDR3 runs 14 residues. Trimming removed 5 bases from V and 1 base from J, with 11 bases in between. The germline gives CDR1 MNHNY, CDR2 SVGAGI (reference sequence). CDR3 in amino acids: CASSRLQGNYGYTF. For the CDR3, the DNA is TGTGCCAGCAGTCGACTCCAGGGTAACTATGGCTACACCTTC.

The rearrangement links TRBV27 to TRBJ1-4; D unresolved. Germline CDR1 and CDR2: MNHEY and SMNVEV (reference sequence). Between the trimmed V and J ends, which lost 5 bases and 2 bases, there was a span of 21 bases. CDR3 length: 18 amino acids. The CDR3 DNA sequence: TGTGCCAGCAGTCCCCTCTCCTCTACCTTGGGCACTAATGAAAAACTGTTTTTT. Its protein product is CASSPLSSTLGTNEKLFF. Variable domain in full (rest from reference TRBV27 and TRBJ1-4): EAQVTQNPRYLITVTGKKLTVTCSQNMNHEYMSWYRQDPGLGLRQIYYSMNVEVTDKGDVPEGYKVSRKEKRNFPLILESPSPNQTSLYFCASSPLSSTLGTNEKLFFGSGTQLSVL.

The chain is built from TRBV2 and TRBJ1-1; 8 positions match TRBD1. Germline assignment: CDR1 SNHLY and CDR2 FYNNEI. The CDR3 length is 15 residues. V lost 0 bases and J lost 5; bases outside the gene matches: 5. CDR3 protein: CASSEARTGGTEAFF. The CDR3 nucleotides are TGTGCCAGCAGTGAAGCCCGAACAGGGGGAACTGAAGCTTTCTTT.

CDR3 sequence reads: CAISEMGTGREQFF. CDR3 coding DNA: TGTGCCATCAGTGAGATGGGGACAGGGCGTGAGCAGTTCTTC. V usage is TRBV10-3 and J usage is TRBJ2-1, with 9 bases matching TRBD1. Germline CDR1 reads ENHRY; CDR2 reads SYGVKD. The CDR3 consists of 14 residues. With V trimmed by 2 bases and J by 9 bases, 5 bases remained unmatched.

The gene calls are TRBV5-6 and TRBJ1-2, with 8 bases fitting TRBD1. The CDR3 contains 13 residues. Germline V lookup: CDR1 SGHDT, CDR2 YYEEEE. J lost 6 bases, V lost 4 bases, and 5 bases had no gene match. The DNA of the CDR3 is TGTGCCAGCAGCGACAGGGGAGCGAATGGCTACACCTTC. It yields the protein CASSDRGANGYTF.

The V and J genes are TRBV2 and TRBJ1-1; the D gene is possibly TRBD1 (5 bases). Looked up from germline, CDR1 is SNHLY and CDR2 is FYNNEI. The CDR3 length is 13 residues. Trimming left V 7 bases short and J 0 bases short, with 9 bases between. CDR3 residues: CASNDRVNTEAFF. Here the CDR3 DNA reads TGTGCCAGCAACGACAGAGTGAACACTGAAGCTTTCTTT.

CDR3 in amino acids: CASSQAQGYNEQFF. CDR3 nucleotides: TGCGCCAGCAGCCAAGCCCAGGGCTACAATGAGCAGTTCTTC. The chain couples TRBV4-3 to TRBJ2-1; a weak D match, TRBD1 (5 bases). The CDR3 runs 14 residues. The germline V gene has CDR1 LGHNA and CDR2 YSLEER. Trimming took off 1 base at V and 3 bases at J, with 7 bases between the two ends.

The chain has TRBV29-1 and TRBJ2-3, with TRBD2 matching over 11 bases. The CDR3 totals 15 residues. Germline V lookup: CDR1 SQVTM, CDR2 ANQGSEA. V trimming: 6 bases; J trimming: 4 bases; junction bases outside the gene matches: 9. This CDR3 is CSVRGLAGSADTQYF. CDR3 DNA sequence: TGCAGCGTCCGCGGACTAGCGGGTAGCGCAGATACGCAGTATTTT.

The CDR3 DNA reads as TGCGCCAGCAGCCAGGGACAGGGGTTGAACACTGAAGCTTTCTTT. This encodes CASSQGQGLNTEAFF. The chain recombines TRBV5-1 with TRBJ1-1; 10 nucleotides match TRBD1. CDR1 is SGHRS and CDR2 is YFSETQ in the germline V gene. CDR3 length: 15 amino acids. Trimming cost V 4 bases and J 0 bases; bases outside gene matches: 3.

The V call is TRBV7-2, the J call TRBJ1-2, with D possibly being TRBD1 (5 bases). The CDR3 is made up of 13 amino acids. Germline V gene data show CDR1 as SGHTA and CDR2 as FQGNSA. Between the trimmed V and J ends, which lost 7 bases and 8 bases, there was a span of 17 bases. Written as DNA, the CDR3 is TGTGCCAGCACAAGGGCAGGGAATGGGGGCTACACCTTC. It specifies CASTRAGNGGYTF.